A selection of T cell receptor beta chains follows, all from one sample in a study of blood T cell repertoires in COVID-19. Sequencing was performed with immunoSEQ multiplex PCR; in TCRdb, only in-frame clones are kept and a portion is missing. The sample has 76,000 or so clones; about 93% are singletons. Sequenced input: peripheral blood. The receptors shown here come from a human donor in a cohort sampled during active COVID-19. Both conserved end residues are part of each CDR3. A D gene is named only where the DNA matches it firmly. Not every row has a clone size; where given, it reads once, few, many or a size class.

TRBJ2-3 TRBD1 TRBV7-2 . CASSLGTGRTDTQYF TGTGCCAGCAGCTTAGGGACAGGGCGTACAGATACGCAGTATTTT
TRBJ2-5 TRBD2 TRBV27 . CASSLTASGGLSAETQYF TGTGCCAGCAGTTTAACCGCCAGCGGGGGACTTTCGGCAGAGACCCAGTACTTC
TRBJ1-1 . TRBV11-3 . CASSRNEGTEAFF TGTGCCAGCAGCCGAAACGAGGGCACTGAAGCTTTCTTT
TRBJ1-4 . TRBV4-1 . CASSAGYEKLFF TGCGCCAGCAGTGCGGGATATGAAAAACTGTTTTTT
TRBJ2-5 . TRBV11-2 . CASSRSTVQETQYF TGTGCCAGCAGCCGCTCGACAGTTCAAGAGACCCAGTACTTC
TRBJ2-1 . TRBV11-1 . CASSLETRRINEQFF TGTGCCAGCAGCTTAGAGACTCGACGTATCAATGAGCAGTTCTTC
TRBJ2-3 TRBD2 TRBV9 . CASSFSGGRTDTQYF TGTGCCAGCAGCTTCAGCGGGGGGCGCACAGATACGCAGTATTTT
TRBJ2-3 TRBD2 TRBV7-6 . CASSLALAGYTDTQYF TGTGCCAGCAGCTTAGCACTAGCGGGGTACACAGATACGCAGTATTTT
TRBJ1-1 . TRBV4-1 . CASSQQSGRNTEAFF TGCGCCAGCAGCCAACAATCGGGGAGAAACACTGAAGCTTTCTTT
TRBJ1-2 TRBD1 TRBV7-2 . CASSLLRDSLYGYTF TGTGCCAGCAGCTTGCTCCGGGACAGCCTCTATGGCTACACCTTC
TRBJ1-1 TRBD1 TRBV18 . CASSPTGVWRTEAFF TGTGCCAGCTCACCTACAGGGGTCTGGAGGACTGAAGCTTTCTTT
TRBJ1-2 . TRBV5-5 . CASSSDRLGNGYTF TGTGCCAGCAGTTCTGACAGGTTGGGGAATGGCTACACCTTC
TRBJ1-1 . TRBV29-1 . CSVATGGDTEAFF TGCAGCGTGGCGACAGGAGGCGACACTGAAGCTTTCTTT
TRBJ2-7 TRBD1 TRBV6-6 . CASTGTGGTYEQYF TGTGCCAGCACCGGGACAGGGGGAACCTACGAGCAGTACTTC
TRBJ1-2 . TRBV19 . CASNMPGGTYGYTF TGTGCCAGTAACATGCCGGGGGGCACCTATGGCTACACCTTC
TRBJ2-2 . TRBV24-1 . CATSDSDNTGELFF TGTGCCACCAGTGATTCAGATAACACCGGGGAGCTGTTTTTT
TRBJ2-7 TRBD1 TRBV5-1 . CASSSQGAGFYEQYF TGCGCCAGCAGCTCACAGGGGGCAGGATTCTACGAGCAGTACTTC
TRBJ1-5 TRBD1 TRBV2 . CASSESTGGNQPQHF TGTGCCAGCAGTGAATCGACAGGGGGCAATCAGCCCCAGCATTTT
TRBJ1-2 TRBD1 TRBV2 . CASSITGDHGYTF TGTGCCAGCAGTATCACAGGGGATCATGGCTACACCTTC
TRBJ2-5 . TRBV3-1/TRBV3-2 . CASSQTAVETQYF TGTGCCAGCAGCCAGACTGCCGTGGAGACCCAGTACTTC
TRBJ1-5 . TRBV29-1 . CSVEDPDTRFGSNQPQHF TGCAGCGTTGAAGATCCGGACACCCGCTTCGGTAGCAATCAGCCCCAGCATTTT
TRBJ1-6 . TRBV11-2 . CASREGSWNSPLHF TGTGCCAGCAGGGAGGGTTCTTGGAATTCACCCCTCCACTTT
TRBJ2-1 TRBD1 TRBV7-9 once CASSVGQGGISEQFF TGTGCCAGCAGCGTAGGACAGGGGGGGATCAGTGAGCAGTTCTTC
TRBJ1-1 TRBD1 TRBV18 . CASSPTPSGGTEAFF TGTGCCAGCTCACCCACCCCCTCAGGGGGCACTGAAGCTTTCTTT
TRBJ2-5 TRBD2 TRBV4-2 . CASSQATGGDQETQYF TGTGCCAGCAGCCAAGCCACCGGGGGGGACCAAGAGACCCAGTACTTC
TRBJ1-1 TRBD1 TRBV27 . CASSTNRGRNTEAFF TGTGCCAGCAGTACAAACAGGGGAAGGAACACTGAAGCTTTCTTT
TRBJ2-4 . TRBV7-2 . CASSLTQAAGIQYF TGTGCCAGCAGCCTGACACAGGCTGCAGGCATTCAGTACTTC
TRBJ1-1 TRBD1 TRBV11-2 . CASSSPQGVNTEAFF TGTGCCAGCAGCTCCCCCCAGGGGGTGAACACTGAAGCTTTCTTT
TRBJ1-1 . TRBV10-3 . CAIRIREDTEAFF TGTGCCATCAGGATAAGAGAGGACACTGAAGCTTTCTTT
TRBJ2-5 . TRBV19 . CASSTRGRETQYF TGTGCCAGTAGTACCCGGGGGAGAGAGACCCAGTACTTC
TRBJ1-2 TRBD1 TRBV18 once CASSPGTELYGYTF TGTGCCAGCTCACCAGGGACAGAACTTTATGGCTACACCTTC
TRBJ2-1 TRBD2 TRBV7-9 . CASSLAGIAGGYNEQFF TGTGCCAGCAGCTTAGCCGGAATAGCGGGGGGCTACAATGAGCAGTTCTTC
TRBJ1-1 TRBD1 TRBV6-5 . CASSYSTGRTEAFF TGTGCCAGCAGTTATTCGACAGGGAGGACTGAAGCTTTCTTT
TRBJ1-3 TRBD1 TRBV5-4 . CASSPDRPSGNTIYF TGTGCCAGCAGCCCGGACAGGCCCTCTGGAAACACCATATATTTT
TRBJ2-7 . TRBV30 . CAWSQRGSFYEQYF TGTGCCTGGAGCCAACGGGGAAGCTTCTACGAGCAGTACTTC
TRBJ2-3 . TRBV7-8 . CASSITGLSSTDTQYF TGTGCCAGCAGCATTACAGGGCTATCTAGCACAGATACGCAGTATTTT
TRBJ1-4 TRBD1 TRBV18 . CASSPPPGQNEKLFF TGTGCCAGCTCACCACCGCCGGGACAGAATGAAAAACTGTTTTTT
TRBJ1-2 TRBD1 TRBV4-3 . CASSQDSGQGYGYTF TGCGCCAGCAGCCAAGATAGCGGACAGGGTTATGGCTACACCTTC
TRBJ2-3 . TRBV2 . CASSVNLGTDTQYF TGTGCCAGCAGTGTTAATCTAGGTACAGATACGCAGTATTTT
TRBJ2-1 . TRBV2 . CASSEDRSYGWGRPYNEQFF TGTGCCAGCAGTGAAGACCGATCCTATGGCTGGGGGCGCCCGTACAATGAGCAGTTCTTC
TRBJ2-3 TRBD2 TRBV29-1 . CSVSLLAGGNTDTQYF TGCAGCGTATCGCTACTAGCGGGGGGGAACACAGATACGCAGTATTTT
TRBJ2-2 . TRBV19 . CASSTPQGITGELFF TGTGCCAGTAGTACCCCCCAGGGGATAACCGGGGAGCTGTTTTTT
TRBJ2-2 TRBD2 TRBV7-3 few CASSHPSGGPSTGELFF TGTGCCAGCAGCCATCCTAGCGGGGGGCCTTCCACCGGGGAGCTGTTTTTT
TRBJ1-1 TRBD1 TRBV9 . CASSADRGGSTEAFF TGTGCCAGCAGCGCTGACAGGGGCGGAAGTACTGAAGCTTTCTTT
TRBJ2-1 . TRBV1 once CTSSQDPTSLGYNEQFF TGCACCAGCAGCCAAGATCCAACTAGCCTCGGGTACAATGAGCAGTTCTTC
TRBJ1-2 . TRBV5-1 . CASSPGGNNYGYTF TGCGCCAGCAGCCCCGGGGGAAATAACTATGGCTACACCTTC
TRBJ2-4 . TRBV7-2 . CASSLGLALENIQYF TGTGCCAGCAGCTTAGGGTTAGCACTTGAAAACATTCAGTACTTC
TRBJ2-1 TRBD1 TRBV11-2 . CASSGSGTAYNEQFF TGTGCCAGCAGCGGATCCGGGACAGCTTACAATGAGCAGTTCTTC
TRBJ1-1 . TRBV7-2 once CASSPSEVNTEAFF TGTGCCAGCAGCCCCTCAGAGGTGAACACTGAAGCTTTCTTT
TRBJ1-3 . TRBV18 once CASSPVQSSGNTIYF TGTGCCAGCTCACCAGTACAGAGCTCTGGAAACACCATATATTTT
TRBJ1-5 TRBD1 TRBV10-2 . CASSFTGVQPQHF TGCGCCAGCAGTTTCACAGGGGTTCAGCCCCAGCATTTT
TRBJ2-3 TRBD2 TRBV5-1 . CASSGGTSGGTDTQYF TGCGCCAGCAGCGGAGGGACTAGCGGGGGCACAGATACGCAGTATTTT
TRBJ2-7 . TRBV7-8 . CASSLGHTYEQYF TGTGCCAGCAGCCTAGGACACACCTACGAGCAGTACTTC
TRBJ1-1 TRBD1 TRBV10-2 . CASRSVPGQNMNTEAFF TGCGCCAGCAGATCGGTACCGGGACAGAACATGAACACTGAAGCTTTCTTT
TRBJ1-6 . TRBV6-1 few CASSEALIGSDYNSPLHF TGTGCCAGCAGTGAAGCGCTGATAGGGAGTGACTATAATTCACCCCTCCACTTT
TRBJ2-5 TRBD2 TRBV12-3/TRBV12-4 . CASVTSDAQTQYF TGTGCCAGCGTTACTAGCGATGCTCAGACCCAGTACTTC
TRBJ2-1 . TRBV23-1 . CAEQRGIPLPQSYNEQFF TGCGCCGAGCAGCGAGGGATCCCCTTGCCCCAATCCTACAATGAGCAGTTCTTC
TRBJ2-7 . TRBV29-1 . CSVALTGSHEQYF TGCAGCGTTGCCTTGACGGGGTCCCACGAGCAGTACTTC
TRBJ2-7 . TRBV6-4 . CASSDSGRRLYF TGTGCCAGCAGTGACTCGGGGAGAAGGTTGTACTTC